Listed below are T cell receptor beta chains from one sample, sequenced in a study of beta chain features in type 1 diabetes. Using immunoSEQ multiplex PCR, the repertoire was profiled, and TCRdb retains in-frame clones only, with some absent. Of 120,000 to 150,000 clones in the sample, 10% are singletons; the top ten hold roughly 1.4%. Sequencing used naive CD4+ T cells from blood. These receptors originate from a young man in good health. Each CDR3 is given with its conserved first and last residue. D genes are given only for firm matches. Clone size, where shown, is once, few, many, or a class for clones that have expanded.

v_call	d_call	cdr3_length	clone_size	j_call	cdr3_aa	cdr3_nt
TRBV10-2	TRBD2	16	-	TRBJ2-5	CASSESGTSRIETQYF	TGCGCCAGCAGTGAGTCCGGGACTAGCAGGATTGAGACCCAGTACTTC
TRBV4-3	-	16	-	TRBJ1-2	CASSQASRDINYGYTF	TGCGCCAGCAGCCAAGCATCGAGGGACATTAACTATGGCTACACCTTC
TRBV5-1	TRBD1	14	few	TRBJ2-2	CASRGTGGPGELFF	TGCGCCAGCAGAGGGACAGGGGGCCCCGGGGAGCTGTTTTTT
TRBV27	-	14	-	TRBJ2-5	CATRLGGVWETQYF	TGTGCCACCAGGTTGGGTGGAGTTTGGGAGACCCAGTACTTC
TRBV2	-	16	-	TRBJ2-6	CASSGGGFSGANVLTF	TGTGCCAGCAGTGGGGGAGGTTTCTCTGGGGCCAACGTCCTGACTTTC
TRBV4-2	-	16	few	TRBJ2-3	CASSQDAGRVTDTQYF	TGTGCCAGCAGCCAAGACGCGGGGCGAGTCACAGATACGCAGTATTTT
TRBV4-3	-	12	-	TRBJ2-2	CASSQGSGELFF	TGCGCCAGCAGCCAAGGTAGCGGGGAGCTGTTTTTT
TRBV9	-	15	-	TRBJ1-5	CASSAGGAGNQPQHF	TGTGCCAGCAGTGCAGGCGGAGCGGGCAATCAGCCCCAGCATTTT
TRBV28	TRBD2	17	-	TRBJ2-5	CASSRMLAGGVMKTQYF	TGTGCCAGTTCACGGATGCTAGCGGGGGGGGTCATGAAGACCCAGTACTTC
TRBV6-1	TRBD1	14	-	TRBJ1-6	CASSPGQAPVPLHF	TGTGCCAGCAGTCCGGGACAGGCTCCCGTCCCCCTCCACTTT
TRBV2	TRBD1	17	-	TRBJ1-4	CASRGRQGASTNEKLFF	TGTGCCAGCAGAGGGCGGCAGGGGGCCTCAACTAATGAAAAACTGTTTTTT
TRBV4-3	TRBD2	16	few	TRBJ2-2	CASSQALAGVNGELFF	TGCGCCAGCAGCCAAGCCCTAGCGGGGGTAAACGGGGAGCTGTTTTTT
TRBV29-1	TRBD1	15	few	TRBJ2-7	CSVGGDRGAAYEQYF	TGCAGCGTGGGGGGGGACAGGGGGGCCGCCTACGAGCAGTACTTC
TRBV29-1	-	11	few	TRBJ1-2	CSVGDNYGYTF	TGCAGCGTTGGCGATAACTATGGCTACACCTTC
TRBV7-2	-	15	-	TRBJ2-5	CASSFFPRPQETQYF	TGTGCCAGCAGCTTTTTTCCGAGGCCACAAGAGACCCAGTACTTC
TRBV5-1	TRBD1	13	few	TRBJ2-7	CASSGQGKYEQYF	TGCGCCAGCAGCGGACAGGGGAAATACGAGCAGTACTTC
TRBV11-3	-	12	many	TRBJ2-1	CASSSGINEQFF	TGTGCCAGCAGCTCAGGGATCAATGAGCAGTTCTTC
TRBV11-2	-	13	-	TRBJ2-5	CASSLVARETQYF	TGTGCCAGCAGCTTAGTGGCGCGGGAGACCCAGTACTTC
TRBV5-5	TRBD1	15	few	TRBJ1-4	CASSTLGTGGEKLFF	TGTGCCAGCAGCACACTCGGGACAGGGGGCGAAAAACTGTTTTTT
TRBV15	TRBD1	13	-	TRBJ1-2	CATSSAGGIGYTF	TGTGCCACCAGCAGTGCAGGGGGAATTGGCTACACCTTC
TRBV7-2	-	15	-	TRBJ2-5	CASSLAPGPQETQYF	TGTGCCAGCAGCTTAGCTCCCGGTCCCCAAGAGACCCAGTACTTC
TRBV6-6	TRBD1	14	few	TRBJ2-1	CASSNRDRGTEQFF	TGTGCCAGCAGCAACCGGGACAGGGGAACTGAGCAGTTCTTC
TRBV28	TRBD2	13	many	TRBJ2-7	CASSTTERGGRPF	TGTGCCAGCAGTACCACAGAGCGGGGGGGACGCCCCTTC
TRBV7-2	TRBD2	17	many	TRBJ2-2	CASSPTGRGEFGGELFF	TGTGCCAGCAGCCCGACGGGGCGGGGGGAGTTCGGCGGGGAGCTGTTTTTT
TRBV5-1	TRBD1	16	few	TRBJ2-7	CASSGGTGIGSYEQYF	TGCGCCAGCAGCGGGGGGACAGGGATAGGGTCCTACGAGCAGTACTTC
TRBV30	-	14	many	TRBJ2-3	CAWRRPKSGDTQYF	TGTGCCTGGCGAAGACCCAAGTCGGGGGATACGCAGTATTTT
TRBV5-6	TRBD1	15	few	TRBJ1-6	CASSIDRGFNSPLHF	TGTGCCAGCAGCATAGACAGGGGGTTTAATTCACCCCTCCACTTT
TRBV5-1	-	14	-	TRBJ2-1	CASSLVRGGNEQFF	TGCGCCAGCAGCTTGGTGCGGGGCGGGAATGAGCAGTTCTTC
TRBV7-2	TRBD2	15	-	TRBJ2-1	CASSYASGHYNEQFF	TGTGCCAGCAGTTACGCTAGCGGGCATTACAATGAGCAGTTCTTC
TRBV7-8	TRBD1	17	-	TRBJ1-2	CASSLDWQGDANYGYTF	TGTGCCAGCAGCTTAGATTGGCAGGGGGACGCTAACTATGGCTACACCTTC
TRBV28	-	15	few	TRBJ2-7	CASSLLAKSTYEQYF	TGTGCCAGCAGTTTACTAGCCAAGAGTACCTACGAGCAGTACTTC
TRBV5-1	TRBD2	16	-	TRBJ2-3	CASSLVPSGGADTQYF	TGCGCCAGCAGCTTGGTACCTAGCGGGGGTGCGGATACGCAGTATTTT
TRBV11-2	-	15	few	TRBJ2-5	CASSFLWGPGETQYF	TGTGCCAGCAGCTTCCTTTGGGGGCCAGGAGAGACCCAGTACTTC
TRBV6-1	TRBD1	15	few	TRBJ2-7	CASSRTGGSSYEQYF	TGTGCCAGCAGTCGGACAGGGGGCTCGTCCTACGAGCAGTACTTC
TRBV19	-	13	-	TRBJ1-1	CASRTGRNTEAFF	TGTGCCAGTAGAACAGGCCGGAACACTGAAGCTTTCTTT
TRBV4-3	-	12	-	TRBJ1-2	CASSQDQYGYTF	TGCGCCAGCAGCCAAGATCAGTACGGCTACACCTTC
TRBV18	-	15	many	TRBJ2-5	CASSPTQGTWETQYF	TGTGCCAGCTCACCCACCCAGGGGACGTGGGAGACCCAGTACTTC
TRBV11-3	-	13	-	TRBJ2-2	CASSSRVTGELFF	TGTGCCAGCAGCTCCCGGGTCACCGGGGAGCTGTTTTTT
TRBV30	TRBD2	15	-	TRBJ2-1	CASIPKTSGGGLPLF	TGTGCCTCTATCCCCAAGACTAGCGGGGGGGGCCTGCCCCTCTTC
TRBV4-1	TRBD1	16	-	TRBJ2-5	CASSQDSGQVAETQYF	TGCGCCAGCAGCCAAGACTCGGGACAGGTGGCAGAGACCCAGTACTTC
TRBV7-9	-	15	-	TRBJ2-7	CASSDRQVLRYEQYF	TGTGCCAGCAGCGATCGACAGGTTCTTCGATACGAGCAGTACTTC